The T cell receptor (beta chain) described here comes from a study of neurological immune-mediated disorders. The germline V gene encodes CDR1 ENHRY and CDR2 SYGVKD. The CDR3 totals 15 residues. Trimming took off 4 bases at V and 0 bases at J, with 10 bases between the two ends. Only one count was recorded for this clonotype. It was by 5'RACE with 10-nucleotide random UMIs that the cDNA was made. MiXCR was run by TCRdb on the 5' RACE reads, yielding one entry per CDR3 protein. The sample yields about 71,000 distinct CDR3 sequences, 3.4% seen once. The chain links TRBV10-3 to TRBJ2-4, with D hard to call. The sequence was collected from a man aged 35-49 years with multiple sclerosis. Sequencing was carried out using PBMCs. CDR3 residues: CAISASTIAKNIQYF. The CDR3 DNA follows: TGTGCCATCAGTGCGTCTACCATAGCCAAAAACATTCAGTACTTC.